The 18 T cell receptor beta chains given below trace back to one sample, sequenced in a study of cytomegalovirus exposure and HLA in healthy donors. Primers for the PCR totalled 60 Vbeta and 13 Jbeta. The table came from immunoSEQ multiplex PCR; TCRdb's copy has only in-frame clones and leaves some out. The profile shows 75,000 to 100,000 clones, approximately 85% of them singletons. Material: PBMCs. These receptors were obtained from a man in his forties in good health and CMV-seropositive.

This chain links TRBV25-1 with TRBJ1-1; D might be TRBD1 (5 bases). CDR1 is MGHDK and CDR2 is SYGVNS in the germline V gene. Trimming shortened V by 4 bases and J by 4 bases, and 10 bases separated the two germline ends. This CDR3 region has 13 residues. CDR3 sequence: CASSGQLSTEAFF. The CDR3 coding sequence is TGTGCCAGCAGTGGACAGTTGTCCACTGAAGCTTTCTTT.

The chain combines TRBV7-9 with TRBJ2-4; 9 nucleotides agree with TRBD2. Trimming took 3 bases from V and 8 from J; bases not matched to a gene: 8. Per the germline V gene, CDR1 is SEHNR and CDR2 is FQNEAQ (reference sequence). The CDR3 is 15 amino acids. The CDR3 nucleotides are TGTGCCAGCAGCTTCGGCGGGAGGGCTCAGGACATTCAGTACTTC. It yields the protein CASSFGGRAQDIQYF.

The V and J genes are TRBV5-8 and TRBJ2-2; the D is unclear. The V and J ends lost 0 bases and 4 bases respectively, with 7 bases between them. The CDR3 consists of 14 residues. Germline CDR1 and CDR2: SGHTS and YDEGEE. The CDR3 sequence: CASSLDGTTGELFF. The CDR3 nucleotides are TGTGCCAGCAGCTTGGACGGTACCACCGGGGAGCTGTTTTTT.

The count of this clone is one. The DNA for the CDR3 is TGTGCTCACCGGACCAGCGGGAGTTCCTACAATGAGCAGTTCTTC. This translates into CAHRTSGSSYNEQFF. The V gene is TRBV10-3, the J gene TRBJ2-1, with TRBD2 matching over 8 bases. This CDR3 contains 15 residues. Germline-derived CDR1 and CDR2 are ENHRY and SYGVKD.

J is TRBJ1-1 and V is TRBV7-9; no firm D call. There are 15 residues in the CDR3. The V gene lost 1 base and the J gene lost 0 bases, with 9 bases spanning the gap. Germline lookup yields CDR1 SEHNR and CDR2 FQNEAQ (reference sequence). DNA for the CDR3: TGTGCCAGCAGCTTAGGGTGGGGAGTGAACACTGAAGCTTTCTTT. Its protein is CASSLGWGVNTEAFF.

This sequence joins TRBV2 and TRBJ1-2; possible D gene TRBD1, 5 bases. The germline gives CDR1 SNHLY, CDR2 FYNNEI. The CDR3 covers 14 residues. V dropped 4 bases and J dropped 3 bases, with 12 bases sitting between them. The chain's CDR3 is CASSGGGWDYGYTF. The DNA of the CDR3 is TGTGCCAGCAGTGGGGGGGGATGGGACTATGGCTACACCTTC. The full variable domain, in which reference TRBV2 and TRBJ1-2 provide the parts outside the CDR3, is EPEVTQTPSHQVTQMGQEVILRCVPISNHLYFYWYRQILGQKVEFLVSFYNNEISEKSEIFDDQFSVERPDGSNFTLKIRSTKLEDSAMYFCASSGGGWDYGYTFGSGTRLTVV.

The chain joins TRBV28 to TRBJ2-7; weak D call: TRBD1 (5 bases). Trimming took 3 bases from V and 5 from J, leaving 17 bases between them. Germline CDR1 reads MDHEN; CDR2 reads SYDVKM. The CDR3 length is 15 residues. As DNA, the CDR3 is TGTGCCAGCAGTTTGGTGGGGCAGGGTGCGGACGAGCAGTACTTC. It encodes CASSLVGQGADEQYF.

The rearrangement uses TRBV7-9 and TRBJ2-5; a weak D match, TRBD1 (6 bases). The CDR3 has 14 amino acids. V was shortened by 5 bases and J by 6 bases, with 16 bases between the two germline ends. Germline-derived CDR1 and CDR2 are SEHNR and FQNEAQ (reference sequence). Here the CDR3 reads CASSPGGLRKTQYF. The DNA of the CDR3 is TGTGCCAGCAGCCCTGGGGGCCTCAGGAAGACCCAGTACTTC. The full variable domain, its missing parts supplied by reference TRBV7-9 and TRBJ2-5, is DTGVSQNPRHKITKRGQNVTFRCDPISEHNRLYWYRQTLGQGPEFLTYFQNEAQLEKSRLLSDRFSAERPKGSFSTLEIQRTEQGDSAMYLCASSPGGLRKTQYFGPGTRLLVL.

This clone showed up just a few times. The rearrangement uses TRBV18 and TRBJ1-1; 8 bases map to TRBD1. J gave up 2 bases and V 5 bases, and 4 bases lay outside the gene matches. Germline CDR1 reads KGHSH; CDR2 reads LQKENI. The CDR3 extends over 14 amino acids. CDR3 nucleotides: TGTGCCAGCTCATCAGGGGGCCCAAACACTGAAGCTTTCTTT. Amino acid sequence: CASSSGGPNTEAFF.

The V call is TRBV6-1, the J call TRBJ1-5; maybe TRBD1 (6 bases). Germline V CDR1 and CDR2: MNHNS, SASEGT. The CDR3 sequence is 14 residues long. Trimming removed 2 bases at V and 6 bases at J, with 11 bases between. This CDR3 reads CASSEPRGGQPQHF. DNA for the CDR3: TGTGCCAGCAGTGAACCCAGGGGCGGTCAGCCCCAGCATTTT.

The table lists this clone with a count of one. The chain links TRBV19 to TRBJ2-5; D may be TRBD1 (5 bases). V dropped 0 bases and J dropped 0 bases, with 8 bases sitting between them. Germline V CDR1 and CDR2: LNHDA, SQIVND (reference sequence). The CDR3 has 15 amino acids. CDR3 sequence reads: CASSIDGANQETQYF. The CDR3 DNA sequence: TGTGCCAGTAGTATAGATGGGGCTAACCAAGAGACCCAGTACTTC.

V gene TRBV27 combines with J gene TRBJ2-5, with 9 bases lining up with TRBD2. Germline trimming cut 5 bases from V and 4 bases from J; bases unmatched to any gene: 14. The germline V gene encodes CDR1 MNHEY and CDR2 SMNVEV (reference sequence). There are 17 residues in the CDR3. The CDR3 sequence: CASSLYSGRAVGETQYF. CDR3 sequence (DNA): TGTGCCAGCAGTCTATATAGCGGGAGAGCCGTGGGAGAGACCCAGTACTTC.

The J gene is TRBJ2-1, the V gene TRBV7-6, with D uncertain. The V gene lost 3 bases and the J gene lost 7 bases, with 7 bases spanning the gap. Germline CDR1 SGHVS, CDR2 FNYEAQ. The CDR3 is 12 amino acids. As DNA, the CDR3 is TGTGCCAGCAGCTTTATCGGGAATGAGCAGTTCTTC. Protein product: CASSFIGNEQFF. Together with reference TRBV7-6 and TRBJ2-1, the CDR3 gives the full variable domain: GAGVSQSPRYKVTKRGQDVALRCDPISGHVSLYWYRQALGQGPEFLTYFNYEAQQDKSGLPNDRFSAERPEGSISTLTIQRTEQRDSAMYRCASSFIGNEQFFGPGTRLTVL.

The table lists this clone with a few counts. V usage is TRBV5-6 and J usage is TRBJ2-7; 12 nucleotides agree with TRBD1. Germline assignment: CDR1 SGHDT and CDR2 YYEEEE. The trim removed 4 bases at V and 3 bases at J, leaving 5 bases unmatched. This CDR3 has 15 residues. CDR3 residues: CASSPGQGAFYEQYF. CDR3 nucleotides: TGTGCCAGCAGCCCGGGACAGGGGGCCTTCTACGAGCAGTACTTC. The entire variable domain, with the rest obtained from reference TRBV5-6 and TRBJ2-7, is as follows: DAGVTQSPTHLIKTRGQQVTLRCSPKSGHDTVSWYQQALGQGPQFIFQYYEEEERQRGNFPDRFSGHQFPNYSSELNVNALLLGDSALYLCASSPGQGAFYEQYFGPGTRLTVT.

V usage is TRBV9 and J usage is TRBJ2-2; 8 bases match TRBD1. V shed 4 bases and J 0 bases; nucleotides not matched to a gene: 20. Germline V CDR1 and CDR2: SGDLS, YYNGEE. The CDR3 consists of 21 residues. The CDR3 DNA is TGTGCCAGCAGCTCCCAGGGGGCGTCATATCCCCTACGGTCGAACACCGGGGAGCTGTTTTTT. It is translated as CASSSQGASYPLRSNTGELFF.

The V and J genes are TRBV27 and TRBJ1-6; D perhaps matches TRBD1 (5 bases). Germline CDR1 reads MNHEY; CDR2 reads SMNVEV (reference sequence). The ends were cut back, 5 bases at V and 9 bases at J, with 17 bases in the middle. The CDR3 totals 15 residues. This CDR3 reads CASSPMTASGSPLHF. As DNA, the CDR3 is TGTGCCAGCAGTCCGATGACAGCCTCTGGTTCACCCCTCCACTTT.

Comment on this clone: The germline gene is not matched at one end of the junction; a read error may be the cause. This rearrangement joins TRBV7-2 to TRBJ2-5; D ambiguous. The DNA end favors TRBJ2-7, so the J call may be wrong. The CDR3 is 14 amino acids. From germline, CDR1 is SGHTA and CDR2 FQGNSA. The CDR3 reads CASNLPGITYEQYF. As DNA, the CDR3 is TGTGCCAGCAACTTACCAGGTATTACCTACGAGCAGTACTTC.

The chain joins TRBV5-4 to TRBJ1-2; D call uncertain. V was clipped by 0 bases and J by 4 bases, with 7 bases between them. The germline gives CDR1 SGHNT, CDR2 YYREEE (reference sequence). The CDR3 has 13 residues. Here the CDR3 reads CASSLGAGYGYTF. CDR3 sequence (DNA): TGTGCCAGCAGCTTGGGGGCTGGCTATGGCTACACCTTC.